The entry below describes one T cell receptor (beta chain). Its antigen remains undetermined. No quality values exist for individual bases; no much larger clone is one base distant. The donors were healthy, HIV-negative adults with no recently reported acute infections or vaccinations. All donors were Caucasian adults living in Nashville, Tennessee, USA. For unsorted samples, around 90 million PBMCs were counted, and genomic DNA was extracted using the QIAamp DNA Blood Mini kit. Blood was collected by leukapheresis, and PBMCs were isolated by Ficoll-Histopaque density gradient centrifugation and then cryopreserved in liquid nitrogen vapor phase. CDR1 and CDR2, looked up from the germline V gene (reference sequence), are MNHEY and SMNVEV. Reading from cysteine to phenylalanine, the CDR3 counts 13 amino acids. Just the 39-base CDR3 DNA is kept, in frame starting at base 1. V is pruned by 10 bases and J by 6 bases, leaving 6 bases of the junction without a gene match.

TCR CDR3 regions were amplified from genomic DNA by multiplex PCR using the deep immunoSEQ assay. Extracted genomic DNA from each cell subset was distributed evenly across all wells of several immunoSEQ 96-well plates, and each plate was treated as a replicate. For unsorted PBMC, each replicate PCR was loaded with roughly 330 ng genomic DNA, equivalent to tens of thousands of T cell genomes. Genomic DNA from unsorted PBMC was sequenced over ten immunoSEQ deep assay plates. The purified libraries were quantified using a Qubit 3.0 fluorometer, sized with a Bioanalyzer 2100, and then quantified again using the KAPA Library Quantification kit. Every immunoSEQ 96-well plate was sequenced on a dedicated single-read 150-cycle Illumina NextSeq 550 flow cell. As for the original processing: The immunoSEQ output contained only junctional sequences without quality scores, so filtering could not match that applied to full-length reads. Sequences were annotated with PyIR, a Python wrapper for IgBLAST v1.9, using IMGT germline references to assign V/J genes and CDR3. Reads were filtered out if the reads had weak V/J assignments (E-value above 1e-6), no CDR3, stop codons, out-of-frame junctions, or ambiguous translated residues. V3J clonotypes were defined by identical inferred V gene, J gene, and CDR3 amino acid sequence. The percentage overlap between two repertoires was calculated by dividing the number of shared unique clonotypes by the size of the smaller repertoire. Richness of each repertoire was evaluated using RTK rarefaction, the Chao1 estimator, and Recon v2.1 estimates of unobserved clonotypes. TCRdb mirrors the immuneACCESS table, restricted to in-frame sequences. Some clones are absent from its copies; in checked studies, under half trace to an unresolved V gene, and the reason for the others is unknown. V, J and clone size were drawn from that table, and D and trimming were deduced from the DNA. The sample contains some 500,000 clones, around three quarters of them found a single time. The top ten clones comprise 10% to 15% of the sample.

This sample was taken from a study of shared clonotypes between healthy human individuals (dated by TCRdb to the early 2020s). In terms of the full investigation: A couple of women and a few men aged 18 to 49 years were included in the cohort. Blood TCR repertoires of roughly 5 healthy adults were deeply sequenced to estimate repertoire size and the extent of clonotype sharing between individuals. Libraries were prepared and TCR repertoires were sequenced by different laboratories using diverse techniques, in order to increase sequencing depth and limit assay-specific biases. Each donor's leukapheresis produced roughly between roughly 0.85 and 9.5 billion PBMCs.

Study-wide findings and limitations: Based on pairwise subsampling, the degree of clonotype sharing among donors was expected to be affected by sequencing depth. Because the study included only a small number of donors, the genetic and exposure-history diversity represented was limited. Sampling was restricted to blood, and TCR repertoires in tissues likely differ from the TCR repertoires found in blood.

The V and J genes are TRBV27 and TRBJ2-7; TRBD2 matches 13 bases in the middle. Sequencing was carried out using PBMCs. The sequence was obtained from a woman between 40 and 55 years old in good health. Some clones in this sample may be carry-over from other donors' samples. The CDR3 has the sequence CATRLAGGREQYF. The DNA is TGTGCCACTAGACTAGCGGGAGGTCGCGAGCAGTACTTC.